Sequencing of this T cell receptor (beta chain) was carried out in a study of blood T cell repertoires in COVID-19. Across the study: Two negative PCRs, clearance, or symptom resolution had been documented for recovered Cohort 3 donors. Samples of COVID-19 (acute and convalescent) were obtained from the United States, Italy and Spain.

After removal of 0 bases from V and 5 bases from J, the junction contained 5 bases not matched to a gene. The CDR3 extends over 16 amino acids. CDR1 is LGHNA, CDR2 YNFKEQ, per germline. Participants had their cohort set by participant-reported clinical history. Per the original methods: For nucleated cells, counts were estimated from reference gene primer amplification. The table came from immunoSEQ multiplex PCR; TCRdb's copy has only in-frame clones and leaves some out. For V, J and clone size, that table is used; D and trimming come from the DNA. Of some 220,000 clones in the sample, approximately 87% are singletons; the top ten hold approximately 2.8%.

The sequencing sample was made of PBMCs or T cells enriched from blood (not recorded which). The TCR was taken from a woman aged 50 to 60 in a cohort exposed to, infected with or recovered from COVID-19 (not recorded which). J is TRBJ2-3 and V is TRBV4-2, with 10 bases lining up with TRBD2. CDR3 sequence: CASSQDASGGRDTQYF. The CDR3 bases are TGTGCCAGCAGCCAAGACGCTAGCGGGGGCAGAGATACGCAGTATTTT.